The T cell receptor beta chain described here comes from a study of blood T cells in healthy people across ages (dated by TCRdb to between 2014 and 2016). Looking at the study overall: Template switching captured roughly one uniquely barcoded TCR beta cDNA molecule per two T cells in model experiments. The donors were divided into four age groups: young (average around 16 years), middle-aged (about 39), aged (about 62) and long-lived (82). For two donors (one aged 18 to 30 and one aged 80 or older), the study analyzed two additional independent replicas of 1 million unique cDNA reads from the same blood draw. Age-related changes in TCR beta repertoire diversity were measured in the study by deep sequencing normalized with unique cDNA molecular identifiers. Study-level results and caveats: As age increased, observed TCR beta diversity per million T cells dropped in a roughly linear way, and a significant reduction was already evident by age approximately 40. The CMV infection status of donors was not known, potentially confounding age-related changes in expanded clonotypes. Since profiling was done on bulk unsorted PBMCs, naive and antigen-experienced compartments could not be conclusively compared. The percentage of naive T cells measured by flow cytometry correlated strongly with observed TCR beta diversity. Compared with the aged group, the long-lived group had more naive CD4+ T cells, fewer expanded clones and increased TCR diversity, a pattern suggesting age selection. Total diversity estimates from one million sequenced T cells were considered lower bounds and underestimates.

The donors were 40 or so Caucasian individuals from Russia, aged roughly 6 to 90 years, who were systemically healthy. Each donor gave ten milliliters of peripheral blood, drawn into EDTA-treated Vacutainer tubes. Ficoll-Paque density-gradient centrifugation was used to isolate PBMCs, with at least 6 million obtained per sample. Total RNA, at least 5 micrograms per sample, was extracted from PBMCs with Trizol reagent. For every donor, an aliquot of PBMCs went through flow cytometry to measure the percentages of naive CD45RAhigh/CD27high T cells. About this clonotype itself: Which antigen it targets is not known. No quality values exist for individual bases; no much larger clone is one base distant.

Library generation was performed with 5' RACE. The sequencer was an Illumina HiSeq 2500. The second PCR ran for about 6 to 12 cycles and used a J-beta primer mix along with a sample-barcoded 5' primer. Each TCR beta cDNA molecule received a unique molecular identifier from a template-switch 5' adaptor carrying 12 random nucleotides. Each sample yielded at least 3 million CDR3-containing paired-end reads. First-strand cDNA was synthesized from all RNA with the Mint cDNA synthesis kit, primed by a TRBC-specific oligonucleotide. Following uracil-DNA glycosylase treatment, all cDNA underwent a first 18-cycle PCR with the universal primers M1SS and BC2_uni_R. Under the source paper's analysis protocol: Normalization of each sample was performed by random selection of 1 million high-quality reads, each carrying a distinct molecular identifier. Instead of being binned into consensus sequences, reads that shared molecular identifiers were thrown out. MiTCR, set to a Q25 quality threshold and the strictest error-elimination algorithm, was used for CDR3 identification, clonotype clustering and error correction. A nonparametric unseen species model with Euler transformation was used to estimate a lower bound on total TCR beta diversity. The public reads were reprocessed in TCRdb via fastp at Q25 and MiXCR, keeping in-frame beta chains. Records with the same CDR3 protein are collapsed into one entry carrying the most frequent genes and DNA. The V and J calls were determined by TCRdb, not by the authors. The sample includes nearly 800,000 distinct CDR3 sequences, with around a quarter observed a single time. In total, the top ten clones hold roughly 3.5% of the sample.

Taken from cysteine to phenylalanine, the CDR3 has 14 residues. Only the CDR3 DNA stays, 42 bases, in frame from base 1. Here V drops 4 bases and J drops 9 bases, and the junction holds 8 bases not matched to any gene. For CDR1 and CDR2, the germline V gene lists SGHDN and FVKESK. This sample was also put to use in a study of T cells of mothers and their children. That second report states: Nine systemically healthy Caucasian individuals served as donors, namely three mothers together with their six children. cDNA synthesis used all of the extracted RNA, with approximately 1.6 ug of RNA in each 15 ul reaction. In the second PCR, sample barcodes and 2-4 random nucleotides were introduced via the M1S primer. More than 8 million TCR beta CDR3 reads were obtained from each mother, and about 3 million reads were obtained from each child. In both related and unrelated pairs, thymic selection shapes the output of TCR recombination in a similar way, with inherited differences having only a minor effect. Related mother-child pairs always showed normalized repertoire overlap that was slightly higher than in unrelated mother-child pairs, though the difference was never significant. With a sensitivity of approximately 100 clones per million clonotypes, no persistent microchimeric T cell clones were detected. Deep NGS was used in the study to compare the TCR beta repertoires of mothers and children and to look for features that separate related mother-child pairs from unrelated individuals. Mothers averaged around 40 +/- 4 years of age and children averaged about 10 +/- 4 years. After adapter ligation was performed with NEBNext reagents, the libraries were sequenced on an Illumina HiSeq 2000 with 100+100 nt paired-end reads. Mother and child libraries were prepared a month apart and sequenced in separate runs to prevent cross-contamination. Between roughly 500,000 and 2,300,000 distinct TCR beta clonotypes were identified per donor. Naive TCR beta clonotypes were estimated from low-frequency clonotypes matched to each donor's FACS-determined naive share, without sorting.

The sample consisted of blood. The TCR was taken from a boy aged 5-17 years in good health. This chain is built from TRBV14 and TRBJ2-1; TRBD1 lines up with 8 middle nucleotides. The base sequence is TGTGCCAGCAGCCCCAGACAGGGGTTGCGTGAGCAGTTCTTC. This translates into CASSPRQGLREQFF.